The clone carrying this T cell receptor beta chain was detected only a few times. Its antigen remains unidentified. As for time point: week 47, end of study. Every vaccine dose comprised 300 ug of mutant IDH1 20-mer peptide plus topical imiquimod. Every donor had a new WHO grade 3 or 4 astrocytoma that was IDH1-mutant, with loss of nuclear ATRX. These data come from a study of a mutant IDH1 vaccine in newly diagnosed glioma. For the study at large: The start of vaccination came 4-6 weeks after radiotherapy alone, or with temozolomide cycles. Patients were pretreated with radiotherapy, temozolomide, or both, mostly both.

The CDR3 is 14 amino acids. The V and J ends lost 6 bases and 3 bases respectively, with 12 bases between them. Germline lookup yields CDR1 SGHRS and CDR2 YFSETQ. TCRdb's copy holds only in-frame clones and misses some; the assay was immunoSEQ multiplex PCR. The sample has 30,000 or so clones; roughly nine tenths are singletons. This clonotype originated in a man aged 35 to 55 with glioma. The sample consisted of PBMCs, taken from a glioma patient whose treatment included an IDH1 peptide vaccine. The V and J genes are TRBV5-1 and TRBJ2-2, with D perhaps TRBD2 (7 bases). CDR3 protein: CASTPGGHTGELFF. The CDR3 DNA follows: TGCGCCAGCACCCCGGGGGGCCACACCGGGGAGCTGTTTTTT.